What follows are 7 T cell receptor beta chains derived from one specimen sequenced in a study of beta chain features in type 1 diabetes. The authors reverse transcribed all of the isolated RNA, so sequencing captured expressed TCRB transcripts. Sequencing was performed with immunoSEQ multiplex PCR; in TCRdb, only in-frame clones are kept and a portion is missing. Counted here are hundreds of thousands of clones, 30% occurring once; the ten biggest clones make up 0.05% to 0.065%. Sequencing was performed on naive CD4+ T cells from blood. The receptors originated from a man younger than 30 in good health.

CDR3 residues: CAWSVTNEKLFF. The DNA of the CDR3 is TGTGCCTGGAGTGTTACTAATGAAAAACTGTTTTTT. The V and J genes are TRBV30 and TRBJ1-4; D not certain. Trimming cost V 0 bases and J 2 bases, with 1 base left between them. Germline loops: CDR1 GTSNPN, CDR2 SVGIG (reference sequence). The CDR3 is 12 residues long.

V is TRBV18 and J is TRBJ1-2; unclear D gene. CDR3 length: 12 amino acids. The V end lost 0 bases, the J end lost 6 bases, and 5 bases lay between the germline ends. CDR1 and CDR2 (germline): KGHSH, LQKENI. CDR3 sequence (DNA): TGTGCCAGCTCACCACCCCAGAATGGCTACACCTTC. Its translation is CASSPPQNGYTF.

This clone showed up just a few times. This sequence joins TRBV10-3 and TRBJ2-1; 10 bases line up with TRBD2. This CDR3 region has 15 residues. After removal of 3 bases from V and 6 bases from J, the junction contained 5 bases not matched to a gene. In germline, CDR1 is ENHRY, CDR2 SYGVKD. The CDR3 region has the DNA TGTGCCATCAGTGACCTAGCGGGAGCTGGCAATGAGCAGTTCTTC. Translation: CAISDLAGAGNEQFF.

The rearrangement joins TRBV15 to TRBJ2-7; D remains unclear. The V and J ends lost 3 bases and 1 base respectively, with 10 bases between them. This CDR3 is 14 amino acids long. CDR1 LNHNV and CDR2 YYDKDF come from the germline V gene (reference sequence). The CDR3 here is CATSRRQFSYEQYF. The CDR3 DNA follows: TGTGCCACCAGCAGGAGGCAATTTTCCTACGAGCAGTACTTC.

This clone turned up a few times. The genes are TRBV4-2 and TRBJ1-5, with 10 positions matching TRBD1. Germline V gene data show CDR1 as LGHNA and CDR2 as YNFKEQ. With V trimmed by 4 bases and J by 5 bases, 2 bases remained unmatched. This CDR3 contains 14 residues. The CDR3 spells CASSPDRGHQPQHF. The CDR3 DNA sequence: TGTGCCAGCAGCCCAGACAGGGGGCATCAGCCCCAGCATTTT.

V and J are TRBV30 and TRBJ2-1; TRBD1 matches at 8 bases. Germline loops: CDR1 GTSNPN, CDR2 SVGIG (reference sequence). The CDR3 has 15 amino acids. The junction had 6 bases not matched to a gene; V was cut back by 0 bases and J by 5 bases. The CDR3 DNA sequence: TGTGCCTGGAGTGTCGACAGGGGAATAAACAATGAGCAGTTCTTC. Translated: CAWSVDRGINNEQFF.

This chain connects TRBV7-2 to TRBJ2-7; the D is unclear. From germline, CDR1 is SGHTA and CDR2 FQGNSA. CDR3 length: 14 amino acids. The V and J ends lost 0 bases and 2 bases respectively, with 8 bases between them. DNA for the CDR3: TGTGCCAGCAGCTTAGCGCTCTCCGCCTACGAGCAGTACTTC. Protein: CASSLALSAYEQYF.